Listed below are T cell receptor beta chains from one sample, sequenced in a study of shared clonotypes between healthy human individuals. The data were produced by immunoSEQ multiplex PCR, yet TCRdb's version contains in-frame clones alone and is incomplete. Of approximately 2,200,000 clones in the sample, more than 85% were seen once. Sequencing was done on a sample of naive CD8+ T cells from PBMCs. These TCRs come from a man younger than 30 in good health. Some clones in this sample may be carry-over from other donors' samples. Both conserved end residues are part of each CDR3. The D gene is left open where the match is weak. Not every row has a clone size; where given, it reads once, few, many or a size class.

V	size	length	J	D	CDR3	DNA
TRBV9	.	17	TRBJ2-1	TRBD2	CASSVSSGRAVYNEQFF	TGTGCCAGCAGCGTTTCAAGCGGGAGGGCCGTCTACAATGAGCAGTTCTTC
TRBV6-5	.	15	TRBJ2-7	.	CASSPQDLSSYEQYF	TGTGCCAGCAGTCCCCAGGACCTGAGCTCCTACGAGCAGTACTTC
TRBV7-9	.	16	TRBJ2-2	TRBD1	CASSSVGQGGTGELFF	TGTGCCAGCAGCTCAGTTGGACAGGGAGGCACCGGGGAGCTGTTTTTT
TRBV10-1	.	18	TRBJ2-1	TRBD2	CASSEYFPSGSSYNEQFF	TGCGCCAGCAGTGAGTACTTCCCTAGCGGGAGCTCCTACAATGAGCAGTTCTTC
TRBV15	.	14	TRBJ1-1	.	CATRWWGKNTEAFF	TGTGCCACCAGGTGGTGGGGGAAGAACACTGAAGCTTTCTTT
TRBV5-6	.	15	TRBJ2-3	.	CASSPTPGHSDTQYF	TGTGCCAGCAGCCCGACCCCGGGGCACTCAGATACGCAGTATTTT
TRBV4-1	.	16	TRBJ1-2	.	CASSQPDGTSNYGYTF	TGCGCCAGCAGCCAACCCGACGGTACCTCTAACTATGGCTACACCTTC
TRBV5-1	.	14	TRBJ2-2	.	CASSLKGSPGELFF	TGCGCCAGCAGCTTGAAGGGTTCCCCCGGGGAGCTGTTTTTT
TRBV7-3	.	17	TRBJ2-7	.	CASSLKGKDHTKKEQYF	TGTGCCAGCAGCTTAAAGGGAAAGGACCATACGAAAAAGGAGCAGTACTTC
TRBV9	.	15	TRBJ2-5	TRBD1	CASSSGQGAQETQYF	TGTGCCAGCAGCTCCGGACAGGGGGCGCAGGAGACCCAGTACTTC
TRBV27	once	14	TRBJ1-4	.	CASSLLRYNEKLFF	TGTGCCAGCAGTTTATTGAGGTATAATGAAAAACTGTTTTTT
TRBV6-1	.	16	TRBJ1-6	TRBD1	CASSERGTGNYSPLHF	TGTGCCAGCAGTGAACGGGGGACAGGGAATTATTCACCCCTCCACTTT
TRBV7-9	.	15	TRBJ2-7	TRBD1	CASSGERQGTYEQYF	TGTGCCAGCAGCGGAGAGCGACAGGGGACCTACGAGCAGTACTTC
TRBV6-5	.	10	TRBJ2-7	.	CASGDYEQYF	TGTGCCAGCGGGGACTACGAGCAGTACTTC
TRBV7-9	.	15	TRBJ2-5	.	CASSLRQGLQETQYF	TGCGCCAGCAGCTTAAGGCAGGGCCTCCAAGAGACCCAGTACTTC
TRBV9	few	15	TRBJ1-1	.	CASSAFGTRNTEAFF	TGTGCCAGCAGCGCCTTCGGGACAAGGAACACTGAAGCTTTCTTT
TRBV4-1	.	19	TRBJ2-7	TRBD1	CASSQDRVGRTGLVYEQYF	TGCGCCAGCAGCCAAGATCGGGTCGGCAGGACAGGGTTGGTCTACGAGCAGTACTTC
TRBV4-1	.	16	TRBJ1-3	TRBD1	CASSQTGAYSGNTIYF	TGCGCCAGCAGCCAGACAGGGGCGTACTCTGGAAACACCATATATTTT
TRBV7-9	.	16	TRBJ2-3	.	CASSSHRDSGTDTQYF	TGTGCCAGCAGTTCTCATAGGGACTCCGGCACAGATACGCAGTATTTT
TRBV10-3	.	13	TRBJ1-5	.	CAISERGDQPQHF	TGTGCCATCAGTGAGCGGGGGGATCAGCCCCAGCATTTT
TRBV6-5	.	15	TRBJ1-1	.	CASRRSPGDGTEAFF	TGTGCCAGCAGACGTTCCCCGGGAGACGGGACTGAAGCTTTCTTT
TRBV5-6	.	13	TRBJ2-2	.	CASSPGTSGELFF	TGTGCCAGCAGCCCGGGAACCTCCGGGGAGCTGTTTTTT
TRBV27	.	15	TRBJ2-1	.	CASRATLPGYNEQFF	TGTGCCAGCAGAGCGACCCTGCCGGGGTACAATGAGCAGTTCTTC
TRBV29-1	.	14	TRBJ2-1	TRBD1	CSARTGNYYNEQFF	TGCAGCGCAAGGACAGGGAATTATTACAATGAGCAGTTCTTC
TRBV20-1	.	10	TRBJ2-1	.	CSAREIEQFF	TGCAGTGCGAGAGAGATTGAGCAGTTCTTC
TRBV27	.	19	TRBJ2-7	TRBD2	CASSLSLEREGKYGHEQYF	TGTGCCAGCAGTTTATCCTTAGAGAGGGAGGGGAAGTACGGCCACGAGCAGTACTTC
TRBV15	.	14	TRBJ2-4	.	CATSSIEAKNIQYF	TGTGCCACCAGTAGTATTGAGGCCAAAAACATTCAGTACTTC
TRBV4-1	.	12	TRBJ2-1	.	CASSQDRVEQFF	TGCGCCAGCAGCCAAGACAGGGTTGAGCAGTTCTTC
TRBV15	few	16	TRBJ2-7	.	CATSRGYLESHLEQYF	TGTGCCACCAGCCGCGGGTATCTCGAGAGCCATCTCGAGCAGTACTTC
TRBV7-9	.	16	TRBJ1-3	.	CASSLGGAISGNTIYF	TGTGCCAGCAGCTTAGGAGGGGCCATCTCTGGAAACACCATATATTTT
TRBV9	.	16	TRBJ2-1	TRBD2	CASSVESSGTYNEQFF	TGTGCCAGCAGCGTAGAGTCTAGCGGGACCTACAATGAGCAGTTCTTC
TRBV9	.	14	TRBJ1-2	TRBD1	CASGEQGRNYGYTF	TGTGCCAGCGGCGAACAGGGGCGAAACTATGGCTACACCTTC
TRBV12-5	.	14	TRBJ1-3	.	CASAPQAAGNTIYF	TGTGCTAGTGCCCCACAGGCCGCTGGAAACACCATATATTTT
TRBV27	.	14	TRBJ2-3	.	CASSWAGPIDTQYF	TGTGCCAGCAGTTGGGCAGGGCCGATAGATACGCAGTATTTT
TRBV7-9	.	15	TRBJ1-1	.	CASSIPGRLNTEAFF	TGTGCCAGCTCAATTCCGGGTCGATTGAACACTGAAGCTTTTTTT
TRBV5-1	.	12	TRBJ1-1	TRBD1	CASRNGTVEAFF	TGCGCCAGCAGAAACGGGACAGTTGAAGCTTTCTTT
TRBV4-2	.	17	TRBJ2-3	TRBD2	CASSPEETSDYTDTQYF	TGTGCCAGCAGCCCAGAAGAAACTAGCGACTACACAGATACGCAGTATTTT
TRBV9	.	16	TRBJ2-7	TRBD1	CASSVGGTGDYYEQYF	TGTGCCAGCAGCGTAGGTGGTACAGGGGATTACTACGAGCAGTACTTC
TRBV13	.	17	TRBJ2-3	TRBD2	CASSSTGWAGGPREQYF	TGTGCCAGCAGCTCCACGGGATGGGCGGGAGGCCCTCGGGAGCAGTATTTT
TRBV9	.	15	TRBJ2-3	TRBD2	CASSVLAGVADTQYF	TGTGCCAGCAGCGTGTTAGCGGGAGTGGCAGATACGCAGTATTTT
TRBV7-2	.	15	TRBJ2-1	TRBD2	CASSLAGGNYNEQFF	TGTGCCAGCAGCTTGGCGGGAGGTAACTACAATGAGCAGTTCTTC
TRBV19	.	13	TRBJ1-5	.	CASSKYSGQPQHF	TGTGCCAGTAGTAAGTACAGTGGTCAGCCCCAGCATTTT
TRBV27	.	17	TRBJ2-1	TRBD1	CASSLLGQGGFYNEQFF	TGTGCCAGCAGTTTACTCGGACAGGGGGGGTTCTACAATGAGCAGTTCTTC
TRBV28	.	14	TRBJ2-7	TRBD1	CASTTWGQGYEQYF	TGTGCCAGCACTACCTGGGGACAGGGCTACGAGCAGTACTTC
TRBV27	.	15	TRBJ2-3	.	CASSSGDSNTDTQYF	TGTGCCAGCAGCTCGGGGGACAGTAACACAGATACGCAGTATTTT
TRBV2	.	15	TRBJ1-4	.	CASSEAGGFNEKLFF	TGTGCCAGCAGTGAAGCGGGAGGCTTTAATGAAAAACTGTTTTTT
TRBV4-2	.	16	TRBJ2-2	.	CASSQELPGLSGELFF	TGTGCCAGCAGCCAAGAGTTACCCGGGCTCTCCGGGGAGCTGTTTTTT
TRBV7-9	.	14	TRBJ2-7	TRBD2	CASSLLADRYEQYF	TGTGCCAGCAGCTTACTAGCGGATCGTTACGAGCAGTACTTC
TRBV5-6	.	17	TRBJ2-3	TRBD2	CASSLETSGRYSDTQYF	TGTGCCAGCAGCTTGGAGACTAGCGGGAGGTATTCAGATACGCAGTATTTT
TRBV9	.	19	TRBJ1-2	.	CASSDLSRSGTLRNYGYTF	TGTGCCAGCAGCGACCTGTCGAGATCCGGGACACTAAGAAACTATGGCTACACCTTC
TRBV27	.	18	TRBJ2-7	TRBD2	CASIQAGPWASGSTEQYF	TGTGCCAGCATTCAGGCCGGCCCCTGGGCTAGCGGGAGTACCGAGCAGTACTTC
TRBV25-1	.	14	TRBJ2-1	TRBD2	CASSEGGRVGEQFF	TGTGCCAGCAGTGAAGGCGGGAGGGTAGGGGAGCAGTTCTTC
TRBV4-2	.	17	TRBJ1-3	.	CASSQDVGGSSGNTIYF	TGTGCCAGCAGCCAAGATGTCGGGGGCAGCTCTGGAAACACCATATATTTT
TRBV27	.	12	TRBJ1-5	TRBD1	CASDRDAQPQHF	TGTGCCAGCGACAGGGATGCTCAGCCCCAGCATTTT